The 9 T cell receptor beta chains in this list originate from one sample, sequenced in a study of OX40 agonist ivuxolimab in advanced cancers. Profiled with immunoSEQ multiplex PCR; TCRdb holds only in-frame clones, not every one. The profile shows around 74,000 clones, about four fifths of them singletons. Sequencing used CD4+ or CD8+ T cells sorted from blood, obtained in a trial of the OX40 agonist ivuxolimab. The source of these receptors is an adult with an advanced solid tumor such as melanoma, head and neck, liver or kidney cancer.

This clone has a handful of counts. The chain carries TRBV28 and TRBJ2-1; D is undetermined. V was trimmed by 5 bases and J by 0 bases, leaving 14 bases between them. CDR1 and CDR2 (germline): MDHEN, SYDVKM. The CDR3 totals 16 residues. The CDR3 is CASSPNQLSSYNEQFF. DNA for the CDR3: TGTGCCAGCAGTCCCAACCAACTGAGCTCCTACAATGAGCAGTTCTTC.

V and J are TRBV28 and TRBJ1-2; possible D gene TRBD1, 6 bases. CDR3 length equals 14 residues. Between the trimmed V and J ends, which lost 5 bases and 3 bases, there was a span of 13 bases. CDR1 and CDR2 from the germline V gene are MDHEN and SYDVKM. As DNA, the CDR3 is TGTGCCAGCAGTCTGGGGGGGCAGGACTATGGCTACACCTTC. This encodes CASSLGGQDYGYTF.

The chain carries TRBV19 and TRBJ1-1; 10 bases align to TRBD1. The CDR3 runs 15 residues. V lost 8 bases and J lost 1; bases outside the gene matches: 7. Germline CDR1 and CDR2: LNHDA and SQIVND (reference sequence). The CDR3 nucleotides are TGTGCCAGTCGACAAGGACAGGGGGAGAACACTGAAGCTTTCTTT. Protein sequence: CASRQGQGENTEAFF.

This clone was detected once. This chain links TRBV6-1 with TRBJ1-1; tentative D call: TRBD1 (5 bases). The CDR3 runs 14 residues. Trimming took 7 bases from V and 1 from J, leaving 13 bases between them. Germline CDR1 is MNHNS and CDR2 is SASEGT. The CDR3 spells CASTPGQQNTEAFF. The CDR3 DNA sequence: TGTGCCAGCACCCCGGGGCAGCAGAACACTGAAGCTTTCTTT.

The CDR3 DNA reads TGTGCCAGCAGTTATGGGGGGGTGACTGGAAACACCATATATTTT. This codes for CASSYGGVTGNTIYF. The V and J genes are TRBV6-5 and TRBJ1-3, with D possibly being TRBD1 (5 bases). The CDR3 totals 15 residues. V was cut by 3 bases and J by 2 bases, with 11 bases left in between. Germline assignment: CDR1 MNHEY and CDR2 SVGAGI.

The chain uses TRBV4-3 and TRBJ1-2, with D maybe TRBD1 (6 bases). CDR1 and CDR2 (germline): LGHNA, YSLEER. The CDR3 loop spans 13 amino acids. V was pared by 4 bases and J by 4 bases, with 10 bases between. CDR3 bases: TGCGCCAGCAGCCCATTAGGGGGCTATGGCTACACCTTC. As protein: CASSPLGGYGYTF.

The CDR3 DNA reads TGTGCCAGTAGTGAAGACAGGGAAAGGAGGTATGGCTACACCTTC. It yields the protein CASSEDRERRYGYTF. The gene calls are TRBV19 and TRBJ1-2; 7 nucleotides match TRBD1. The CDR3 extends over 15 amino acids. V was pared by 5 bases and J by 5 bases, with 11 bases of the junction left unmatched. Germline CDR1 LNHDA, CDR2 SQIVND (reference sequence).

CDR3 bases: TGTGCCAGCAGCGAAGGAGGGGGAGCGAATTCACCCCTCCACTTT. Translated: CASSEGGGANSPLHF. The V call is TRBV9, the J call TRBJ1-6; possible D gene TRBD1, 6 bases. V dropped 3 bases and J dropped 7 bases, with 14 bases sitting between them. The CDR3 is 15 amino acids. CDR1 and CDR2 from the germline V gene are SGDLS and YYNGEE.

This sequence joins TRBV28 and TRBJ1-1, with D tentatively TRBD1 (6 bases). The V end was cut by 7 bases, the J end by 1 base, with 10 bases between. Germline V CDR1 and CDR2: MDHEN, SYDVKM. The CDR3 has 13 residues. In DNA, the CDR3 is TGTGCCAGCATCAGGGGCGCGAACACTGAAGCTTTCTTT. Residues: CASIRGANTEAFF.